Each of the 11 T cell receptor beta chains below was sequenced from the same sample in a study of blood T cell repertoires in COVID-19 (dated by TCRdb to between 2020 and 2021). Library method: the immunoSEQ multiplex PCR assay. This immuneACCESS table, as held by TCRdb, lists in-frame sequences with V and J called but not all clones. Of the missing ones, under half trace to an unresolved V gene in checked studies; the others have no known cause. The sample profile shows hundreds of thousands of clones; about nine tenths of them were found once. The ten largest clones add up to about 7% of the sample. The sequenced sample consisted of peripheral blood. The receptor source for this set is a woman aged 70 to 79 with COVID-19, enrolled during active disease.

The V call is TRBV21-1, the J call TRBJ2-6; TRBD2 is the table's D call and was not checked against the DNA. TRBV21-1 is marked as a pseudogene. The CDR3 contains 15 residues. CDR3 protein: CASTFLRFGANVLTF. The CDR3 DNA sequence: TGTGCCAGCACATTTTTGAGGTTTGGGGCCAACGTCCTGACTTTC.

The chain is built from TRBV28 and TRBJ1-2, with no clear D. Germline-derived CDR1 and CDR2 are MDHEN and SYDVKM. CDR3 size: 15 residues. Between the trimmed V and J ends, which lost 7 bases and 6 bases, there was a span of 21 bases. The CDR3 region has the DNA TGTGCCAGCACCACCCTACGTGAGGTAGCGCATGGCTACACCTTC. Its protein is CASTTLREVAHGYTF.

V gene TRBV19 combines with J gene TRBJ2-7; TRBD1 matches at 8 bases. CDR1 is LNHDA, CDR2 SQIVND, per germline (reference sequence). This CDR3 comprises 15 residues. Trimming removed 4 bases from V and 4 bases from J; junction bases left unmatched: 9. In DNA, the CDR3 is TGTGCCAGTAGTACAGACAGGGGAAAAGTGTACGAGCAGTACTTC. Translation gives CASSTDRGKVYEQYF.

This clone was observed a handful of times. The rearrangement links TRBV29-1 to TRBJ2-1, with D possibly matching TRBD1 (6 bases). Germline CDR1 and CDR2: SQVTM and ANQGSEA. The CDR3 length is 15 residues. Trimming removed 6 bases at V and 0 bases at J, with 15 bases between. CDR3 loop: CSVAFTGSSYNEQFF. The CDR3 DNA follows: TGCAGCGTCGCCTTCACAGGGAGCTCCTACAATGAGCAGTTCTTC.

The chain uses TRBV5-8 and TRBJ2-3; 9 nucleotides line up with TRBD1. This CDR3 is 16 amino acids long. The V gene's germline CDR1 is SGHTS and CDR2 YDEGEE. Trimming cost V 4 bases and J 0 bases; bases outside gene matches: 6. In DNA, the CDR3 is TGTGCCAGCAGCAAAGGACAGGGGCCAAGCACAGATACGCAGTATTTT. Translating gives CASSKGQGPSTDTQYF. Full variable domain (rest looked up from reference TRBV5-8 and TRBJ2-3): EAGVTQSPTHLIKTRGQQATLRCSPISGHTSVYWYQQALGLGLQFLLWYDEGEERNRGNFPPRFSGRQFPNYSSELNVNALELEDSALYLCASSKGQGPSTDTQYFGPGTRLTVL.

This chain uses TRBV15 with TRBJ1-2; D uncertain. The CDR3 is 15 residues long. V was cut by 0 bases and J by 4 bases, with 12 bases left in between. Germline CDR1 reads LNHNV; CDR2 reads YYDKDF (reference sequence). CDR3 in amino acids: CATSRELGGFYGYTF. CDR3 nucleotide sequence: TGTGCCACCAGCAGAGAACTAGGAGGGTTCTATGGCTACACCTTC. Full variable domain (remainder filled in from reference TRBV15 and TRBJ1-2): DAMVIQNPRYQVTQFGKPVTLSCSQTLNHNVMYWYQQKSSQAPKLLFHYYDKDFNNEADTPDNFQSRRPNTSFCFLDIRSPGLGDTAMYLCATSRELGGFYGYTFGSGTRLTVV.

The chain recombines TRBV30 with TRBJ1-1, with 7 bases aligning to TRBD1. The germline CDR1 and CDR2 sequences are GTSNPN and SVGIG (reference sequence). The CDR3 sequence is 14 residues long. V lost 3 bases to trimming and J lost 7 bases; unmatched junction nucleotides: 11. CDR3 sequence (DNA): TGTGCCTGGAGGATCGGTGCAGGGGGTGGTGAAGCTTTCTTT. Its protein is CAWRIGAGGGEAFF.

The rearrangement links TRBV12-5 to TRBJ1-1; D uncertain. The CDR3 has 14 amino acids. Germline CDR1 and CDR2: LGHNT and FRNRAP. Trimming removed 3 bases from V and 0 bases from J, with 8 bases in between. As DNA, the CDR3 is TGTGCTAGTGGTTTAGGACTGATGAACACTGAAGCTTTCTTT. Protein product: CASGLGLMNTEAFF.

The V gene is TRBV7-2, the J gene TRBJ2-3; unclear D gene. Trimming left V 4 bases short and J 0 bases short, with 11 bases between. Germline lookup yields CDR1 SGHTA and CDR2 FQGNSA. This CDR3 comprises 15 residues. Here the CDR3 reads CASSYGFVSTDTQYF. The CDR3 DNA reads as TGTGCCAGCAGCTACGGTTTCGTTAGCACAGATACGCAGTATTTT.

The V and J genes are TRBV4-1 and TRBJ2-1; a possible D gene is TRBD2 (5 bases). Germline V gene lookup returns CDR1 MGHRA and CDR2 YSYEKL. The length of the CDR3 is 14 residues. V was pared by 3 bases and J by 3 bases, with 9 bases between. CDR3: CASSHGLFYNEQFF. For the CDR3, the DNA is TGCGCCAGCAGCCACGGACTGTTCTACAATGAGCAGTTCTTC.

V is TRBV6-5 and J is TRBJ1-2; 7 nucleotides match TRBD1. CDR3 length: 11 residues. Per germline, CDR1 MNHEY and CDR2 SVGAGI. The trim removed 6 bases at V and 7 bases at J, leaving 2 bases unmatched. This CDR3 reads CASSRGVGYTF. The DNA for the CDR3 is TGTGCCAGCAGCAGGGGGGTTGGCTACACCTTC.